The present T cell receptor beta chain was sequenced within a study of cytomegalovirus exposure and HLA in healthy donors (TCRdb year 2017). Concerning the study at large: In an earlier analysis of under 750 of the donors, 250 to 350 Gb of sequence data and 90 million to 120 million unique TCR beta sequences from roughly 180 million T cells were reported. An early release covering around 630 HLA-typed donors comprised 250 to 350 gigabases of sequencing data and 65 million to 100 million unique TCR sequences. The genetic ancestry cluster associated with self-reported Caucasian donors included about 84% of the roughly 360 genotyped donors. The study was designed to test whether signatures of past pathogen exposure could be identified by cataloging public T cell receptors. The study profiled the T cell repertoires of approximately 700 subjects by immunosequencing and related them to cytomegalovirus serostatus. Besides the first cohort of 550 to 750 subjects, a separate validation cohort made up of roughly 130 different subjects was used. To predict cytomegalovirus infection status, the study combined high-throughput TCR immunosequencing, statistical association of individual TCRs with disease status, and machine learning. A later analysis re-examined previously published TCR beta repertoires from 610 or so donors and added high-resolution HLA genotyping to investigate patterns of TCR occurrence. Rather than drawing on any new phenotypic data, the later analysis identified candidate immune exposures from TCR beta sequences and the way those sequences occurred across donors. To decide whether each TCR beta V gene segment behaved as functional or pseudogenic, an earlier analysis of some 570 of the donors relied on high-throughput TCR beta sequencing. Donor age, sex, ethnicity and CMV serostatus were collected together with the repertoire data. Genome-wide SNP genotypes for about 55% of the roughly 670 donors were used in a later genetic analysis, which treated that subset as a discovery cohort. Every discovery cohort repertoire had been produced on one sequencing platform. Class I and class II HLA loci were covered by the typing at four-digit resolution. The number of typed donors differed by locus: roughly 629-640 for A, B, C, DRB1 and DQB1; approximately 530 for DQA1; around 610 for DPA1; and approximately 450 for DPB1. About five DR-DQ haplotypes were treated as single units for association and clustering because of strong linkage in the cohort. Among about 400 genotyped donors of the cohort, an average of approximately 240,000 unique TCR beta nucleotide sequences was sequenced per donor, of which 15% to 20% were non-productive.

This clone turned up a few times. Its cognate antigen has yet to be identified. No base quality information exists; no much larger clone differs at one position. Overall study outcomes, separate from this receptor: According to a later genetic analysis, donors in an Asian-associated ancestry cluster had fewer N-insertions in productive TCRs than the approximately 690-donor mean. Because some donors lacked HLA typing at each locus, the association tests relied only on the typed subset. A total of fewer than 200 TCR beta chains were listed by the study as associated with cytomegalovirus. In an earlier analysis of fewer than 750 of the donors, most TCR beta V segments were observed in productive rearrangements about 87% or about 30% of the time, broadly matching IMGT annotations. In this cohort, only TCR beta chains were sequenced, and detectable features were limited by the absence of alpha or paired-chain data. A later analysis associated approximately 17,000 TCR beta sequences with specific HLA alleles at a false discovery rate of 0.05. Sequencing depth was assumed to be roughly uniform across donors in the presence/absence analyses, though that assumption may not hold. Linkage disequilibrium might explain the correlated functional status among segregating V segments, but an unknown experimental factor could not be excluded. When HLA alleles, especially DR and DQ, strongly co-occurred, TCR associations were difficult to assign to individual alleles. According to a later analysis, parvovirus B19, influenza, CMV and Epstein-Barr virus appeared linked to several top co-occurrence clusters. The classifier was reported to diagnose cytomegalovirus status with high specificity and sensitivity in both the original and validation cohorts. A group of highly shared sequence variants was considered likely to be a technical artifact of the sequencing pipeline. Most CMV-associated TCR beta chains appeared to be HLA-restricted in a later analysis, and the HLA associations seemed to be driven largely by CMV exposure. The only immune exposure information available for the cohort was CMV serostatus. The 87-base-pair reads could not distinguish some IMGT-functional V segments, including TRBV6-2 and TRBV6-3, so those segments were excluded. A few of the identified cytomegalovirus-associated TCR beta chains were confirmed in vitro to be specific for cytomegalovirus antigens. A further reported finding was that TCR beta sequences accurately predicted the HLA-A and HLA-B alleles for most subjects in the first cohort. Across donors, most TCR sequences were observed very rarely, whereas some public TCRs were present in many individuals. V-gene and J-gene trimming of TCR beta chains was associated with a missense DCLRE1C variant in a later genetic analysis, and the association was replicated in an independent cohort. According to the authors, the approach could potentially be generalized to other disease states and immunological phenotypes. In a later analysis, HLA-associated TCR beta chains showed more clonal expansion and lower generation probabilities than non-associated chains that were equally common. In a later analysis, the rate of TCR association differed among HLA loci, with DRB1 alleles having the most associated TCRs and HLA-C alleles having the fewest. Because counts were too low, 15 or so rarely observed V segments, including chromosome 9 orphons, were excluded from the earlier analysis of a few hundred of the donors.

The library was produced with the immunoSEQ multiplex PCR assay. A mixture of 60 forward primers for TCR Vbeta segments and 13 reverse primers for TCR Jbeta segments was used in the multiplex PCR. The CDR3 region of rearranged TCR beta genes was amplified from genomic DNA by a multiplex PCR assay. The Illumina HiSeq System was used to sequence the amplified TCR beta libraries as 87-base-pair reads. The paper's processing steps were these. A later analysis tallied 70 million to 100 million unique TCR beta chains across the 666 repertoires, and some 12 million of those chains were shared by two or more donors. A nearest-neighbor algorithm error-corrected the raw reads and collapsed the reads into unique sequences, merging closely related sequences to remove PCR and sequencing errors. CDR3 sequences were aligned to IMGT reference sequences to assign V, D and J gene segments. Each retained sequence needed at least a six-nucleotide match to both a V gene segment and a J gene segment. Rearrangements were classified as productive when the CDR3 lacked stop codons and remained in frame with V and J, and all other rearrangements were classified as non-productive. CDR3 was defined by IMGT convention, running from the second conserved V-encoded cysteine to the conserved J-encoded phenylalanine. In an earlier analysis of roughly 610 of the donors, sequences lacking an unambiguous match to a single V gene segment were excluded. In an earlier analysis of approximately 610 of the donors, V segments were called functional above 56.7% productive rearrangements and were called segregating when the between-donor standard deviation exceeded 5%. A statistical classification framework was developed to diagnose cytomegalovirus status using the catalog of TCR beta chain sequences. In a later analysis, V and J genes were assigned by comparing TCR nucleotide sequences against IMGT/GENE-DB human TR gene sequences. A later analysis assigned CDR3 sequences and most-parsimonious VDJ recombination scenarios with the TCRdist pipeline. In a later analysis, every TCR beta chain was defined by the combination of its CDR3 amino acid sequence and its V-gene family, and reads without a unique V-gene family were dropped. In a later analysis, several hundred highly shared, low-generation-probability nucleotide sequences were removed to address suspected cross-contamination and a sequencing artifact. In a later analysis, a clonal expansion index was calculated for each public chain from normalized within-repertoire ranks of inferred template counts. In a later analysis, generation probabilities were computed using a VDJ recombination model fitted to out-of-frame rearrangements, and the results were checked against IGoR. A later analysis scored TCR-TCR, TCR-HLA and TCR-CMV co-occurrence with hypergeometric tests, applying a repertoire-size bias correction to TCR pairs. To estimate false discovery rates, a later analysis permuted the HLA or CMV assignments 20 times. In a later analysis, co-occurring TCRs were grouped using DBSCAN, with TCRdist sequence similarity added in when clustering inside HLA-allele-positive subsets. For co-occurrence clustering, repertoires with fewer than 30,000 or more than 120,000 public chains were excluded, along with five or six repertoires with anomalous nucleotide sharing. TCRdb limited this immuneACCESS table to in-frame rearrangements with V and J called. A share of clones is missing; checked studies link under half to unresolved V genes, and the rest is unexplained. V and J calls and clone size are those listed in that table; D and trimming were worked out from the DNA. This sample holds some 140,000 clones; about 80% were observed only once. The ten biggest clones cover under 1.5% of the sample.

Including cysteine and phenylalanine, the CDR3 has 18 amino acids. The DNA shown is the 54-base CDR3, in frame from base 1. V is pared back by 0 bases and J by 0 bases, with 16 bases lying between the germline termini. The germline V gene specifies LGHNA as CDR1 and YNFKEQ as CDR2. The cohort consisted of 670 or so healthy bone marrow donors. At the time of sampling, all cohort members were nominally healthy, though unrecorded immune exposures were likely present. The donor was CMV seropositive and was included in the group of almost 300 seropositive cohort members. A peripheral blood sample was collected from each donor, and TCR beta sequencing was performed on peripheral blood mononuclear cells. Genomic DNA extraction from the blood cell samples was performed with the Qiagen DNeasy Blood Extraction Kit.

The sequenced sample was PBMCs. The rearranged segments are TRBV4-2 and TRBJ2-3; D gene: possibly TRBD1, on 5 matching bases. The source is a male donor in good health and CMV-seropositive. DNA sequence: TGTGCCAGCAGCCAAGATCCGCTCCAGGGAACTAGCACAGATACGCAGTATTTT. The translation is CASSQDPLQGTSTDTQYF.